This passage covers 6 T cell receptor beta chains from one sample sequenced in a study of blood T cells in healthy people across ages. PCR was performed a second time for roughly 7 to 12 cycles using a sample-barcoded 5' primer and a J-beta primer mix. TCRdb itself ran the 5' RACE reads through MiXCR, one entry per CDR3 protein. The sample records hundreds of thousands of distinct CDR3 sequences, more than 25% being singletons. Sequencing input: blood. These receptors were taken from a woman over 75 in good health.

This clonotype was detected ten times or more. CDR3 in DNA: TGCAGTGCTAGAGGTGGGGGGGCCAATGAAAAACTGTTTTTT. The encoded protein is CSARGGGANEKLFF. J is TRBJ1-4 and V is TRBV20-1, with D possibly matching TRBD1 (6 bases). Trimming took off 1 base at V and 5 bases at J, with 11 bases between the two ends. The CDR3 covers 14 residues. The germline CDR1 and CDR2 sequences are DFQATT and SNEGSKA (reference sequence).

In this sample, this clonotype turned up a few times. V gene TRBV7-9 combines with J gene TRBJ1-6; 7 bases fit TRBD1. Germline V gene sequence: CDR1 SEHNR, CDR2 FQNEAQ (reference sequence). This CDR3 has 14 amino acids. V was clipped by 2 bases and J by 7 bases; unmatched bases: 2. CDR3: CASSLKGANSPLHF. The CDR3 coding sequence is TGTGCCAGCAGCTTAAAGGGGGCGAATTCACCCCTCCACTTT.

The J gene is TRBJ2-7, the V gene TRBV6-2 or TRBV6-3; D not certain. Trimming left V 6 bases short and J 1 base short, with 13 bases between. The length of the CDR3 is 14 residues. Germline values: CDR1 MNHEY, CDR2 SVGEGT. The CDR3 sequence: CASRGYSISYEQYF. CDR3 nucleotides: TGTGCCAGCAGGGGGTACAGCATATCCTACGAGCAGTACTTC.

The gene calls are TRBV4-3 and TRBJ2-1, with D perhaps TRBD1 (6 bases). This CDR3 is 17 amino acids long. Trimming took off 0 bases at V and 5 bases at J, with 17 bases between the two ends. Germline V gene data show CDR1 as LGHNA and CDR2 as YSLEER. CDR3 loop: CASSQDWDTLVHNEQFF. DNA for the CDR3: TGCGCCAGCAGCCAAGACTGGGACACACTCGTCCACAATGAGCAGTTCTTC.

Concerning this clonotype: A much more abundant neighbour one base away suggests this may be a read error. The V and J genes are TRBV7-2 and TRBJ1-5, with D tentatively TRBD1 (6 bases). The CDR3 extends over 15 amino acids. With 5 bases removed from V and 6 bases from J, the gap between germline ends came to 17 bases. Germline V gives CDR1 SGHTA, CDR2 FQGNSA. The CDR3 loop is CASSLRGIPGQPQHF. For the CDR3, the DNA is TGTGCCAGCAGCCTAAGGGGGATTCCAGGTCAGCCCCAGCATTTT.

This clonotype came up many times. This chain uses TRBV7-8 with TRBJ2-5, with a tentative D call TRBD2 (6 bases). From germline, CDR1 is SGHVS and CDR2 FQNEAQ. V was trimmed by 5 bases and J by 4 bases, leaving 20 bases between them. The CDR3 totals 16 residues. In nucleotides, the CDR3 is TGTGCCAGCAGCCCGGGCGGGGTCCCCAAGGGAGAGACCCAGTACTTC. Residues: CASSPGGVPKGETQYF.